This T cell receptor (beta chain) was obtained from a study of T cells after yellow fever vaccination. Whole-study results and caveats: Within FACS-sorted repertoires, abundant clonotypes contaminating from the bulk population could be present. Post-booster repertoires again held most primary-vaccination clones (around 95% CD4, 80% to 90% CD8). Although the secondary response was weaker, it peaked faster, at day 5 versus 15.

The CDR3 is made up of 16 amino acids. Looked up from germline, CDR1 is SEHNR and CDR2 is FQNEAQ (reference sequence). V was pared by 2 bases and J by 1 base, with 7 bases of the junction left unmatched. This clonotype was observed many times. What it binds is not known. The 5'RACE template-switching step produced TCR cDNA and added a universal primer site and UMIs. TCRdb passed the 5' RACE reads through MiXCR, listing each CDR3 protein once. Here the sample spans some 300,000 distinct CDR3 sequences, 7.5% to 9.5% being singletons. The genes are TRBV7-9 and TRBJ2-5; 7 bases are shared with TRBD1. The specimen comprised CD4+ T cells sorted from PBMCs, sampled 5 days after the yellow fever booster vaccination. The TCR originated in a man aged 18-30 years who received the YFV17D yellow fever vaccine. The CDR3 loop reads CASSLYRGRVQETQYF. The CDR3 DNA follows: TGTGCCAGCAGCTTATACAGGGGTAGGGTCCAAGAGACCCAGTACTTC.